The rows below give T cell receptor beta chains drawn from one sample of a study of CD8 T cells in Susac syndrome. TCRdb ran MiXCR on the immunoSEQ multiplex PCR reads and lists one entry per CDR3 protein. In the table there are about 140,000 distinct CDR3 sequences, approximately 95% of which are singletons. Material: CD4+ T cells from PBMCs. All receptors derive from a human donor with Susac syndrome. Both conserved end residues are part of each CDR3. D genes are given only for firm matches. The listing skips clone size in some rows; elsewhere it reads once, few, many or a size class.

d_gene	abundance	len	v_gene	j_gene	CDR3nt	CDR3aa
-	-	14	TRBV27	TRBJ1-2	TGTGCCAGCAGTTCACCCACAACTAACTATGGCTACACCTTC	CASSSPTTNYGYTF
TRBD1	-	15	TRBV20-1	TRBJ2-7	TGCAGTGCCGAAGACCCCCAGGGGCGACAGGGCGAGCAGTACTTC	CSAEDPQGRQGEQYF
TRBD2	-	15	TRBV12-3/TRBV12-4	TRBJ2-5	TGTGCCAGCAGACCAGGACTAGCGGACCAAGAGACCCAGTACTTC	CASRPGLADQETQYF
-	-	15	TRBV4-3	TRBJ1-2	TGCGCCAGCAAACCTCAGGGTCTGGCTAACTATGGCTACACCTTC	CASKPQGLANYGYTF
-	-	13	TRBV3-1	TRBJ2-6	TGTGCCAGCAGCCAATCTGGGGCCAACGTCCTGACTTTC	CASSQSGANVLTF
-	-	14	TRBV7-3	TRBJ2-1	TGTGCCAGCAGCTTAAGGGGGGCCCACAATGAGCAGTTCTTC	CASSLRGAHNEQFF
TRBD2	-	14	TRBV20-1	TRBJ2-2	TGCAGTGCCTCGCGGACTAGCTACACCGGGGAGCTGTTTTTT	CSASRTSYTGELFF
-	-	11	TRBV3-1	TRBJ2-7	TGTGCCAGCAGCCATGCCTACGAGCAGTACTTC	CASSHAYEQYF
-	-	13	TRBV30	TRBJ2-1	TGCGCAGTGAACGTCGGGTTGCTCAATGAGCAGTTCTTC	CAVNVGLLNEQFF
TRBD1	-	15	TRBV3-1	TRBJ2-1	TGTGCCAGCAGCCCCGGGACAGGGGCCAACAATGAGCAGTTCTTC	CASSPGTGANNEQFF
-	-	15	TRBV28	TRBJ1-1	TGTGCCAGCAGGGCCCCGGAGAGGGTCTACACTGAAGCTTTCTTT	CASRAPERVYTEAFF
-	-	15	TRBV9	TRBJ2-1	TGTGCCAGCAGCAACCACCTGGGCAGGGGCAATGAGCAGTTCTTC	CASSNHLGRGNEQFF
-	once	13	TRBV3-1	TRBJ1-1	TGTGCCAGCCAGGGGTGGGGGAGCACTGAAGCTTTCTTT	CASQGWGSTEAFF
-	once	15	TRBV20-1	TRBJ2-1	TGCAGTGCTCCGCCTTTACGGGGGCGCGTCAATGAGCAGTTCTTC	CSAPPLRGRVNEQFF
TRBD2	-	15	TRBV20-1	TRBJ2-1	TGCAGTGCCAACCCGGGACTAGCGGGAGTCAATGAGCAGTTCTTC	CSANPGLAGVNEQFF
-	-	13	TRBV14	TRBJ2-5	TGTGCCAGCAGCCAAGATCTTGCTGAGACCCAGTACTTC	CASSQDLAETQYF
TRBD2	-	14	TRBV20-1	TRBJ2-7	TGCAGTGCTCCCCCAGCGGGAGCTCCCTACGAGCAGTACTTC	CSAPPAGAPYEQYF
-	-	11	TRBV28	TRBJ2-7	TGCGCCAGCAGCTTGCGCTACGAGCAGTACTTC	CASSLRYEQYF
-	-	13	TRBV10-3	TRBJ1-6	TGTGCCACCATGGTTGGTCTGGGGTCACCCCTCCACTTT	CATMVGLGSPLHF
-	-	13	TRBV21-1	TRBJ2-1	TGTGCCAGCAGCAAAAGGCGTAACAATGAGCAGTTCTTC	CASSKRRNNEQFF
-	-	15	TRBV4-3	TRBJ2-7	TGCGCCAGCAGCCAAGTTTTCAAACCAGGCTACGAGCAGTACTTC	CASSQVFKPGYEQYF
TRBD1	-	15	TRBV28	TRBJ1-2	TGTGCCAGCAGTGGGACAGGGACACCCAACTATGGCTACACCTTC	CASSGTGTPNYGYTF
-	-	14	TRBV11-2	TRBJ1-5	TGTGCCAGCAGCCAGGACGGGGGGGGAGAGCCCCAGCATTTT	CASSQDGGGEPQHF
TRBD2	-	13	TRBV7-8	TRBJ2-1	TGTGCCAGCAGCTCTAGCGGTAACAATGAGCAGTTCTTC	CASSSSGNNEQFF
TRBD1	-	15	TRBV3-1	TRBJ1-2	TGTGCCAGCAGCCGGTTGGGGACAGGAGGTGTAGGCTACACCTTC	CASSRLGTGGVGYTF
-	-	14	TRBV27	TRBJ1-5	TGTGCCAGCAGTCAACAGGGCTTCAATCAGCCCCAGCATTTT	CASSQQGFNQPQHF
-	-	12	TRBV20-1	TRBJ1-2	TGCAGTGCCCCCGATAATAACTATGGCTACACCTTC	CSAPDNNYGYTF
-	-	14	TRBV12-3/TRBV12-4	TRBJ1-5	TGTGCCAGCAGTTTAACGCAGGGGAGTCAGCCCCAGCATTTT	CASSLTQGSQPQHF
TRBD1	-	15	TRBV28	TRBJ1-3	TGTGCCAGCACCTCAGGGGGCGCTTATGGAAACACCATATATTTT	CASTSGGAYGNTIYF
-	-	14	TRBV6-5	TRBJ1-2	TGTGCCAGCAGCCCATGGGGGTCTAACTATGGCTACACCTTC	CASSPWGSNYGYTF
-	-	12	TRBV27	TRBJ2-7	TGTGCCAGCCCCACGGGGGCCGGTGAGCAGTACTTC	CASPTGAGEQYF
-	-	12	TRBV15	TRBJ2-7	TGTGCCACCAGCAGAGTGGCAGGAGTGCAGTACTTC	CATSRVAGVQYF
TRBD2	-	15	TRBV9	TRBJ2-7	TGTGCCAGCAGCCCCCGCGGGACTAGCTCCTACGAGCAGTACTTC	CASSPRGTSSYEQYF
-	-	19	TRBV21-1	TRBJ2-4	TGTGCCAGCAGCAACCGCCATCTCCAGCGGGGGATAGCCAAAAACATTCAGTACTTC	CASSNRHLQRGIAKNIQYF
-	-	12	TRBV2	TRBJ1-1	TGTGCCAGCAGGTCGCAGGGACCGAGGGCTTTCTTT	CASRSQGPRAFF
-	-	14	TRBV10-3	TRBJ2-7	TGTGCCATCAGAGACTCCCTAGCGCCGGGGGAGCAGTACTTC	CAIRDSLAPGEQYF
TRBD1	-	15	TRBV28	TRBJ1-2	TGTGCCAGCAGTGAGGGGGCCGCCGGCTCTCATGGCTACACCTTC	CASSEGAAGSHGYTF
-	-	14	TRBV2	TRBJ2-2	TGTGCCAGCAGTGCAGTTCTCAGCACCGGGGAGCTGTTTTTT	CASSAVLSTGELFF
TRBD1	-	17	TRBV28	TRBJ2-7	TGTGCCAGCAGTCCGGGGACAGGCCTTCTCGTGGGCTACGAGCAGTACTTC	CASSPGTGLLVGYEQYF
TRBD1	-	13	TRBV29-1	TRBJ2-3	TGCAGCGCCCGCAGGGGGATCACAGATACGCAGTATTTT	CSARRGITDTQYF
TRBD1	-	12	TRBV30	TRBJ1-2	TGTGCCTGGAGTGACGACAGGGCGGACTACACCTTC	CAWSDDRADYTF
TRBD1	once	14	TRBV4-1	TRBJ1-2	TGCGCCAGCAGCCACCCGGGACAGCCCTATGGCTACACCTTC	CASSHPGQPYGYTF
-	once	13	TRBV24-1	TRBJ1-1	TGTGCCACCGAAGACAGTATGAACACTGAAGCTTTCTTT	CATEDSMNTEAFF
-	-	14	TRBV29-1	TRBJ1-2	TGCAGCGTTGAAGATCAGCAGACCCTCTATGGCTACACCTTC	CSVEDQQTLYGYTF
-	once	13	TRBV12-3/TRBV12-4	TRBJ2-4	TGTGCCAGCCTATCTGGGGCCGGTGGCATTCAGTACTTC	CASLSGAGGIQYF
-	-	14	TRBV4-2	TRBJ2-3	TGTGCCAGCAGCCAAGATGATTTCGCAGATACGCAGTATTTT	CASSQDDFADTQYF
TRBD2	-	15	TRBV6-1	TRBJ2-1	TGTGCCACCACGGGACTAGCGTACACCTACAATGAGCAGTTCTTC	CATTGLAYTYNEQFF
-	-	13	TRBV12-3/TRBV12-4	TRBJ2-1	TGTGCCAGCAGTTTACATCAGGGCACTGAGCAGTTCTTC	CASSLHQGTEQFF
-	-	14	TRBV30	TRBJ2-7	TGTGCCTGGAGTGAGACTAGAAACTCCTACGAGCAGTACTTC	CAWSETRNSYEQYF
TRBD1	-	14	TRBV9	TRBJ2-7	TGTGCCAGCAGCACGAGACAGGGGGCGTACGAGCAGTACTTC	CASSTRQGAYEQYF
TRBD2	-	15	TRBV12-3/TRBV12-4	TRBJ2-3	TGTGCCAGCAGTTTCAGCGGGAGTGGCCCAGATACGCAGTATTTT	CASSFSGSGPDTQYF
TRBD1	-	16	TRBV24-1	TRBJ2-2	TGTGCCACCAGTGCCGCCGGGACAGGGAGGACCGGGGAGCTGTTTTTT	CATSAAGTGRTGELFF
-	-	13	TRBV28	TRBJ2-7	TGTGCCAGCAGTTTGACAGTCCCCTACGAGCAGTACTTC	CASSLTVPYEQYF
-	-	11	TRBV7-2	TRBJ1-2	TGTGCCAGCAGCTCTATCTATGGCTACACCTTC	CASSSIYGYTF
-	-	11	TRBV20-1	TRBJ1-1	TGCAGTGCTATCAGGGAATCTGAAGCTTTCTTT	CSAIRESEAFF